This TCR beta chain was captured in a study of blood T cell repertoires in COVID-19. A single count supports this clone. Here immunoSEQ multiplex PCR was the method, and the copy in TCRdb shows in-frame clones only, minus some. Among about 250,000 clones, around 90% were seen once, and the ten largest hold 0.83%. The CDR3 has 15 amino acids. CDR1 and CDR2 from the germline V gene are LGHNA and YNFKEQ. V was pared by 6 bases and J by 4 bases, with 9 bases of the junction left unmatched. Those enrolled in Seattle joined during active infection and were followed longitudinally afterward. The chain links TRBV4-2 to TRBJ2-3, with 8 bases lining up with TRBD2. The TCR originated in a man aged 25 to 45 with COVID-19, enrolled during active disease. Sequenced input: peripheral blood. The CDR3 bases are TGTGCCAGCAGAGGAGAGCGGGGGATGGCAGATACGCAGTATTTT. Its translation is CASRGERGMADTQYF.